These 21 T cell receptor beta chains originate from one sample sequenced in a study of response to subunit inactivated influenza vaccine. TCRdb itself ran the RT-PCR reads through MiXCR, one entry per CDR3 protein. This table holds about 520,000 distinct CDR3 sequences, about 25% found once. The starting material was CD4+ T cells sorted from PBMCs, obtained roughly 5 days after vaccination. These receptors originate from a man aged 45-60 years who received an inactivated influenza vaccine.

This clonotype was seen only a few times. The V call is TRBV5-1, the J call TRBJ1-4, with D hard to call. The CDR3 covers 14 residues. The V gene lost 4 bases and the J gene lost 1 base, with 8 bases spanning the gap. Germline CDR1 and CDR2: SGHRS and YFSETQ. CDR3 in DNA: TGCGCCAGCAGCAAACTCGGAACTAATGAAAAACTGTTTTTT. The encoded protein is CASSKLGTNEKLFF.

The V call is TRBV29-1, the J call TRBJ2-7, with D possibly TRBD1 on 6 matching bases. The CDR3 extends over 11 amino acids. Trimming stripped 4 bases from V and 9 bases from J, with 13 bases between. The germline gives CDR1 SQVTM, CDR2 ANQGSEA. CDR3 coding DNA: TGCAGCGTTGCCACAGGGCCCGTGCAGTACTTC. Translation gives CSVATGPVQYF.

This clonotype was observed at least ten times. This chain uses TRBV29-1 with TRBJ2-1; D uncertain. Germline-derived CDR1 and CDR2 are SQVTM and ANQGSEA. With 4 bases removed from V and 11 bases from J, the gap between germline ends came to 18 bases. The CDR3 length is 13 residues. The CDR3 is CSVGLSGPLKQFF. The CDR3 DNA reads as TGCAGCGTTGGGCTTTCCGGGCCCCTAAAGCAGTTCTTC.

The CDR3 region is CAISNSGQETQYF. CDR3 coding DNA: TGTGCCATCTCGAACAGCGGACAAGAGACCCAGTACTTC. The rearrangement joins TRBV10-3 to TRBJ2-5; a weak D match, TRBD2 (5 bases). Trimming stripped 8 bases from V and 2 bases from J, with 12 bases between. The CDR3 is 13 residues long. Germline values: CDR1 ENHRY, CDR2 SYGVKD.

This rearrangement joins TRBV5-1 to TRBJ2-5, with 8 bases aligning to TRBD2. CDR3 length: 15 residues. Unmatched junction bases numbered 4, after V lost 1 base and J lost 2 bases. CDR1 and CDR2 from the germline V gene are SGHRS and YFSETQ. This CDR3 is CASSLSGSTQETQYF. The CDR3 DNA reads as TGCGCCAGCAGCTTGAGCGGGAGTACACAAGAGACCCAGTACTTC.

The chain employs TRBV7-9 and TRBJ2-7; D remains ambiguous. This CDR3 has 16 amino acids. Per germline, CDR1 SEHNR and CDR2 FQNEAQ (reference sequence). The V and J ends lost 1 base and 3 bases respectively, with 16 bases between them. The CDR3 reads CASSLVRRTVSYEQYF. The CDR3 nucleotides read TGTGCCAGCAGCTTAGTCCGGCGGACGGTTAGCTACGAGCAGTACTTC.

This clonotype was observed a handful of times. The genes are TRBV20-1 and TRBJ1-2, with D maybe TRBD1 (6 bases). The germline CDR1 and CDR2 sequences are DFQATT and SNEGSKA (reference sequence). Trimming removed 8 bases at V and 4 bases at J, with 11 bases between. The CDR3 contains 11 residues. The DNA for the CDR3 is TGCAGTCACTACAGGGTCTATGGCTACACCTTC. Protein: CSHYRVYGYTF.

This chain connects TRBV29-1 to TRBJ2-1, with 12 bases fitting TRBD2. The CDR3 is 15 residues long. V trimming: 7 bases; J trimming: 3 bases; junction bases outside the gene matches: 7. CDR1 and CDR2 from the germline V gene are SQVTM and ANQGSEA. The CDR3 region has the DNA TGCAGCGGAAAACTAGCGGGAGGTGGCTACAATGAGCAGTTCTTC. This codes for CSGKLAGGGYNEQFF.

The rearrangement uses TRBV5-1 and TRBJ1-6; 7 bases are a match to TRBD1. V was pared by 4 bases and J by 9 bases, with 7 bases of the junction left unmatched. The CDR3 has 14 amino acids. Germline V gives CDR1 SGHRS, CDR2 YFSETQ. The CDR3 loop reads CASSIDRAGSPLHF. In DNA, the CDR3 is TGCGCCAGCAGCATAGACAGGGCAGGTTCACCCCTCCACTTT.

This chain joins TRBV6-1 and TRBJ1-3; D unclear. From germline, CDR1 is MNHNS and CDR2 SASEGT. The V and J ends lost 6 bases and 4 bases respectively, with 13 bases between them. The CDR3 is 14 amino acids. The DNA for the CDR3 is TGTGCCAGCAGCTCGTTAGGTACCGGAAACACCATATATTTT. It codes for CASSSLGTGNTIYF.

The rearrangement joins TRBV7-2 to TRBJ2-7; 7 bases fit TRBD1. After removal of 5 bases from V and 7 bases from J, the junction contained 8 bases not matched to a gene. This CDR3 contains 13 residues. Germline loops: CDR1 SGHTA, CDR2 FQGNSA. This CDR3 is CASSPSGGKEQYF. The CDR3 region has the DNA TGTGCCAGCAGCCCCTCAGGGGGAAAAGAGCAGTACTTC.

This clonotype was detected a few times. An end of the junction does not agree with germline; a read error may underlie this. The CDR3 nucleotides read TGTGCCAGCAGCTACTTTTCCCCCCGAACCGGGACACCGAACACCGGGGAGCTGTTTTTT. Its protein product is CASSYFSPRTGTPNTGELFF. The V and J genes are TRBV6-2 or TRBV6-3 and TRBJ2-2; tentatively, D is TRBD1 (6 bases). The CDR3 has 20 residues. Germline V lookup: CDR1 MNHEY, CDR2 SVGEGT.

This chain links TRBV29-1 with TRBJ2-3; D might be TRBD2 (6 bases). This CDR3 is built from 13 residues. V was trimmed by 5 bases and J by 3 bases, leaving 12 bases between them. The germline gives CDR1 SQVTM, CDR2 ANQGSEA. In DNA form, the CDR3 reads TGCAGCGTTCGGACACGGGGGACAGATACGCAGTATTTT. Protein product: CSVRTRGTDTQYF.

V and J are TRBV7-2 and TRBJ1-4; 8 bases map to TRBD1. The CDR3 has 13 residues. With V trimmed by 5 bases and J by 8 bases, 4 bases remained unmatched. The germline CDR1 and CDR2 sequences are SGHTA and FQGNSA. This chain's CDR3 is CASSVRDREKLFF. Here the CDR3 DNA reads TGTGCCAGCAGCGTCCGGGACAGGGAAAAACTGTTTTTT.

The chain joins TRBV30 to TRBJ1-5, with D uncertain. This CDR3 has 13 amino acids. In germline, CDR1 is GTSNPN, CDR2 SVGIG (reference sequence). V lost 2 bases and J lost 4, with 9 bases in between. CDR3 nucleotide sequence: TGTGCCTGGAGTCTTACATATAATCAGCCCCAGCATTTT. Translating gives CAWSLTYNQPQHF.

This CDR3 is CSARIVKGSTDTQYF. CDR3 sequence (DNA): TGCAGTGCTAGAATAGTAAAGGGTAGCACAGATACGCAGTATTTT. The chain combines TRBV20-1 with TRBJ2-3; D ambiguous. The CDR3 totals 15 residues. Germline CDR1 and CDR2: DFQATT and SNEGSKA (reference sequence). Trimming cost V 2 bases and J 0 bases, with 12 bases left between them.

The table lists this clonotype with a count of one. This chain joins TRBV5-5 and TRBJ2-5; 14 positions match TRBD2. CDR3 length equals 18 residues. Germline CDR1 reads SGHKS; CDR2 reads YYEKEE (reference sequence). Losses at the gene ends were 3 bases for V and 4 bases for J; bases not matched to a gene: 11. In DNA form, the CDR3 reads TGTGCCAGCAGCTGGGGCGCCGGGACTAGCGGGAGATTAGAGACCCAGTACTTC. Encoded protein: CASSWGAGTSGRLETQYF.

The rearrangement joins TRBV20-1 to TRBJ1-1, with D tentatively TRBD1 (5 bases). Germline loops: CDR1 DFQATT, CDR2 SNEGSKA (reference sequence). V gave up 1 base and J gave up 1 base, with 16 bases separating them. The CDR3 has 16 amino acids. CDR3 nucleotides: TGCAGTGCTAGAGGGGAGTACGGGAGGGGGAACACTGAAGCTTTCTTT. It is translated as CSARGEYGRGNTEAFF.

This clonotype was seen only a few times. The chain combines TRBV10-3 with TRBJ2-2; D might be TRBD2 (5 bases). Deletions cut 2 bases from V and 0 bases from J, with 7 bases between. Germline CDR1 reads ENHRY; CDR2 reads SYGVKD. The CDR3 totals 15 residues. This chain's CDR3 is CAISETGTNTGELFF. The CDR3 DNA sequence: TGTGCCATCAGTGAGACGGGGACGAACACCGGGGAGCTGTTTTTT.

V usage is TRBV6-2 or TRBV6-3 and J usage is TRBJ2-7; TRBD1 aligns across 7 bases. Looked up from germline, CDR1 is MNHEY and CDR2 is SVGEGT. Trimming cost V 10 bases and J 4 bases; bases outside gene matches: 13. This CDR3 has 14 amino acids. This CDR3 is CATRPPGQLYEQYF. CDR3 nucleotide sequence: TGTGCCACCCGACCCCCGGGACAGCTGTACGAGCAGTACTTC.

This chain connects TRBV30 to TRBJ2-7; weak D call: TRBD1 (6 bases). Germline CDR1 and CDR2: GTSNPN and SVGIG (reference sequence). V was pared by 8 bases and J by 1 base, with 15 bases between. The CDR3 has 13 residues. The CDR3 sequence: CAGHRDMSYEQYF. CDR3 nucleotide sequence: TGTGCCGGCCACCGGGACATGTCCTACGAGCAGTACTTC.